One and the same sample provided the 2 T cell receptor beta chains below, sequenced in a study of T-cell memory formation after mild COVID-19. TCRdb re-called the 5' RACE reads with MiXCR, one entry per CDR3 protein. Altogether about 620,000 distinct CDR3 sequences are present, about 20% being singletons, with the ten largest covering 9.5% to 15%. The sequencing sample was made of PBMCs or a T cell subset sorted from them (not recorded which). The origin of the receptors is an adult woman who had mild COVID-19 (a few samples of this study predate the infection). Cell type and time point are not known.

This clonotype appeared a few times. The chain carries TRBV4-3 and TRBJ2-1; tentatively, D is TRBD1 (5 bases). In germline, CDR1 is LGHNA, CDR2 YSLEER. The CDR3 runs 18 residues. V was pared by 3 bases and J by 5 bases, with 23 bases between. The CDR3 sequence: CASSQGWAPRATNNEQFF. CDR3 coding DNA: TGCGCCAGCAGCCAGGGTTGGGCCCCCAGGGCTACGAACAATGAGCAGTTCTTC.

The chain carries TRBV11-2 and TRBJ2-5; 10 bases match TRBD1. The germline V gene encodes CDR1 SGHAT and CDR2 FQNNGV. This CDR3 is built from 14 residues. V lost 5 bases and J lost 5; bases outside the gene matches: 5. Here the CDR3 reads CASSNRDRGETQYF. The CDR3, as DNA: TGTGCCAGCAGCAACCGGGACAGGGGTGAGACCCAGTACTTC.